This T cell receptor (beta chain) stems from a study of post-analysis software for immune sequencing data. General study results and limits: Controls had significantly higher normalized Chao1 diversity than multiple sclerosis patients.

On this clonotype itself: Antigen unknown.

Incorporated into the TCR beta cDNA libraries were unique molecular identifiers, which served to reduce PCR and sequencing biases. The yield from around 1 to 10 million T cells was 500,000 or so cDNA molecules in total. MiXCR, run by TCRdb on the PCR reads, gives a single entry per CDR3 protein. The sample records 250,000 to 300,000 distinct CDR3 sequences, 36% being singletons. The source is a girl aged 10 to 17 with multiple sclerosis. The sequenced sample consisted of blood.

The DNA for the CDR3 is TGTGCCAGCAGCTTAGATATTCGGCCGGGTAGGGGCTACACCTTC. This encodes CASSLDIRPGRGYTF. This chain links TRBV7-2 with TRBJ1-2, with no clear D. Looked up from germline, CDR1 is SGHTA and CDR2 is FQGNSA. V lost 1 base to trimming and J lost 8 bases, with 17 bases between them. This CDR3 spans 15 amino acids.